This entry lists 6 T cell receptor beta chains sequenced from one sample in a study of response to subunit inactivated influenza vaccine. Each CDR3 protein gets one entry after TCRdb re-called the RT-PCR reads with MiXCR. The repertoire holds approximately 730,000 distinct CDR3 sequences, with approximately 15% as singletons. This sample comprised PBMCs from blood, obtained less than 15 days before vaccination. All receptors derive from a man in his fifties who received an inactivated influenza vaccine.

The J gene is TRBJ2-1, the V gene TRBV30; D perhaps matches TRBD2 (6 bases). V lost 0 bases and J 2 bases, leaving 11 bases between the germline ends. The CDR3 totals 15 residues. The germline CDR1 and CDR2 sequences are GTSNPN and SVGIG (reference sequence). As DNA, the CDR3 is TGTGCCTGGAGTGTGGGTAGCGGAGCCTACAATGAGCAGTTCTTC. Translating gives CAWSVGSGAYNEQFF.

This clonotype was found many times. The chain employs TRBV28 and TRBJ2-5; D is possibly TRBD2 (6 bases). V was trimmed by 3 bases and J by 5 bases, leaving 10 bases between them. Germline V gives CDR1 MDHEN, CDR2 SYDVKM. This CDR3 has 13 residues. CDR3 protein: CASSFRAGETQYF. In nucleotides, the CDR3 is TGTGCCAGCAGTTTCAGGGCGGGGGAGACCCAGTACTTC.

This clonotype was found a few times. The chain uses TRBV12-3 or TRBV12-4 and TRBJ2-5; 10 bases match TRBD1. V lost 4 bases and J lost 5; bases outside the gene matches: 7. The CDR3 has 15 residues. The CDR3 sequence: CASSSGTGAEETQYF. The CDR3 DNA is TGTGCCAGCAGTTCAGGGACAGGGGCAGAGGAGACCCAGTACTTC.

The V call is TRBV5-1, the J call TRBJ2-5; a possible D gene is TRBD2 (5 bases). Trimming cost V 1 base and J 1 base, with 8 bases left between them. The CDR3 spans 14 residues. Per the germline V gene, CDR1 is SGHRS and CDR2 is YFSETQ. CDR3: CASSLYGIQETQYF. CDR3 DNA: TGCGCCAGCAGCTTGTACGGGATCCAAGAGACCCAGTACTTC.

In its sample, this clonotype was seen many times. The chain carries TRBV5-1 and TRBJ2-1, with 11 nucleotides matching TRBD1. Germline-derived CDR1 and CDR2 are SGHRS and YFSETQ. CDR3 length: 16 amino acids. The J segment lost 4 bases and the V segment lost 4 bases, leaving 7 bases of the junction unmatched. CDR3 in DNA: TGCGCCAGCAGCGTGCGGACAGGGGGCGCTTACAATGAGCAGTTCTTC. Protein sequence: CASSVRTGGAYNEQFF.

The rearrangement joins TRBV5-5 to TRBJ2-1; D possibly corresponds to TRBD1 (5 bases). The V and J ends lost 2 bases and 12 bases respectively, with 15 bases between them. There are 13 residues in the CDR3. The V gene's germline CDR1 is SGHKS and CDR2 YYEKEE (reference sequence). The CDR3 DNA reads TGTGCCAGCAGCTTAAAGGACGGACACGGGCAGTTCTTC. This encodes CASSLKDGHGQFF.